The 12 T cell receptor beta chains given below trace back to one sample, sequenced in a study of cytomegalovirus exposure and HLA in healthy donors (dated by TCRdb to about 2017). The method behind the library was the immunoSEQ multiplex PCR assay. Entries here come from immuneACCESS through TCRdb and include only in-frame sequences with V and J called. Some clones fail to appear in such tables; in the studies checked, an unresolved V gene covers under half of the shortfall, and the cause of the remainder is unknown. For this sample there are around 140,000 clones; about 88% appear just once. The top ten clonotypes cover 0.95% to 1.5% of the sample. The sequenced sample consisted of PBMCs. The receptor source for this set is a young woman in good health and CMV-seronegative.

The chain employs TRBV9 and TRBJ2-3; D may be TRBD2 (7 bases). Per germline, CDR1 SGDLS and CDR2 YYNGEE. This CDR3 has 16 amino acids. V was trimmed by 6 bases and J by 7 bases, leaving 24 bases between them. The CDR3 nucleotides read TGTGCCAGCACCGAAGGGGGGGGACCCACTCCCCATACGCAGTATTTT. It codes for CASTEGGGPTPHTQYF.

The V gene is TRBV2, the J gene TRBJ1-5, with D maybe TRBD1 (6 bases). The CDR3 consists of 14 residues. Trimming took 1 base from V and 6 from J, leaving 10 bases between them. Germline V lookup: CDR1 SNHLY, CDR2 FYNNEI. The CDR3 loop is CASSEEKGVQPQHF. CDR3 bases: TGTGCCAGCAGTGAAGAGAAGGGGGTTCAGCCCCAGCATTTT. Together with reference TRBV2 and TRBJ1-5, the CDR3 gives the full variable domain: EPEVTQTPSHQVTQMGQEVILRCVPISNHLYFYWYRQILGQKVEFLVSFYNNEISEKSEIFDDQFSVERPDGSNFTLKIRSTKLEDSAMYFCASSEEKGVQPQHFGDGTRLSIL.

The sample holds one count of this clone. V and J are TRBV5-1 and TRBJ2-1; 11 positions match TRBD2. The CDR3 covers 15 residues. Germline loops: CDR1 SGHRS, CDR2 YFSETQ. Trimming took 6 bases from V and 5 from J; bases not matched to a gene: 7. The CDR3 here is CASTLLAGADNEQFF. CDR3 DNA sequence: TGCGCCAGCACCTTACTAGCGGGGGCGGACAATGAGCAGTTCTTC.

This chain joins TRBV6-6 and TRBJ1-6, with TRBD1 identical over 9 bases. CDR1 MNHNY and CDR2 SVGAGI come from the germline V gene (reference sequence). The CDR3 extends over 14 amino acids. J gave up 8 bases and V 7 bases, and 6 bases lay outside the gene matches. Here the CDR3 reads CASTQDRGYSPLHF. In nucleotides, the CDR3 is TGTGCCAGCACCCAGGACAGGGGATATTCACCCCTCCACTTT.

The V and J genes are TRBV18 and TRBJ1-2; 7 bases align to TRBD1. With 3 bases clipped from V and 6 bases from J, the junction kept 10 bases outside the gene matches. Germline V gene sequence: CDR1 KGHSH, CDR2 LQKENI. The CDR3 loop spans 15 amino acids. CDR3 DNA: TGTGCCAGCTCACCCCAGGAAGGACAGGAGGATGGCTACACCTTC. This gives the protein CASSPQEGQEDGYTF. The full variable domain, with the rest looked up from reference TRBV18 and TRBJ1-2, is NAGVMQNPRHLVRRRGQEARLRCSPMKGHSHVYWYRQLPEEGLKFMVYLQKENIIDESGMPKERFSAEFPKEGPSILRIQQVVRGDSAAYFCASSPQEGQEDGYTFGSGTRLTVV.

This clone was counted once. This sequence joins TRBV10-3 and TRBJ2-7; 7 bases are shared with TRBD1. The CDR3 runs to 16 residues. The germline V gene has CDR1 ENHRY and CDR2 SYGVKD. V lost 6 bases, J lost 0 bases, and 11 bases stayed unmatched. CDR3 in amino acids: CAISSDRPQDSYEQYF. The DNA for the CDR3 is TGTGCCATCAGCTCGGACAGGCCGCAGGACTCCTACGAGCAGTACTTC.

This rearrangement joins TRBV7-2 to TRBJ2-7, with D hard to call. The germline V gene encodes CDR1 SGHTA and CDR2 FQGNSA. Trimming removed 5 bases from V and 2 bases from J, with 13 bases in between. The length of the CDR3 is 14 residues. CDR3 protein: CASSRTERTYEQYF. The CDR3 DNA reads TGTGCCAGCAGCCGAACAGAGAGAACCTACGAGCAGTACTTC. Full variable domain (outside the CDR3, taken from reference TRBV7-2 and TRBJ2-7): GAGVSQSPSNKVTEKGKDVELRCDPISGHTALYWYRQSLGQGLEFLIYFQGNSAPDKSGLPSDRFSAERTGGSVSTLTIQRTQQEDSAVYLCASSRTERTYEQYFGPGTRLTVT.

The chain links TRBV6-5 to TRBJ2-3; D remains unclear. Germline V gene sequence: CDR1 MNHEY, CDR2 SVGAGI. Trimming left V 5 bases short and J 5 bases short, with 11 bases between. This CDR3 region has 13 residues. DNA of the CDR3: TGTGCCAGCAGTCCCCACAATGAAGATACGCAGTATTTT. Translation: CASSPHNEDTQYF.

This sequence joins TRBV2 and TRBJ1-6; no definite D call. CDR3 length: 14 residues. With 7 bases removed from V and 10 bases from J, the gap between germline ends came to 17 bases. Per the germline V gene, CDR1 is SNHLY and CDR2 is FYNNEI. DNA for the CDR3: TGTGCCAGCACTGCAGACCTTCAAGCGTCACCCCTCCACTTT. It translates to CASTADLQASPLHF.

This chain links TRBV13 with TRBJ1-4; 7 bases are shared with TRBD1. V was clipped by 5 bases and J by 10 bases; unmatched bases: 13. CDR1 is PRHDT, CDR2 FYEKMQ, per germline (reference sequence). The CDR3 contains 15 residues. This CDR3 is CASSVRNRGGGKLFF. The CDR3 nucleotides are TGTGCCAGCAGCGTCAGAAACAGGGGAGGCGGAAAACTGTTTTTT.

The CDR3 DNA reads TGTGCCAGCAACCGGGGCACAGATACGCAGTATTTT. It specifies CASNRGTDTQYF. The chain recombines TRBV25-1 with TRBJ2-3, with D unclear. Germline loops: CDR1 MGHDK, CDR2 SYGVNS. This CDR3 comprises 12 residues. Between the trimmed V and J ends, which lost 7 bases and 1 base, there was a span of 6 bases.

The gene calls are TRBV5-1 and TRBJ1-4; no reliable D call. This CDR3 comprises 13 residues. Germline V lookup: CDR1 SGHRS, CDR2 YFSETQ. V was clipped by 3 bases and J by 5 bases, with 8 bases between them. CDR3 in amino acids: CASSSSGNEKLFF. The CDR3 DNA follows: TGCGCCAGCAGCTCTAGTGGAAATGAAAAACTGTTTTTT.